Below are 17 T cell receptor beta chains sequenced from a single sample in a study of blood T cells in healthy people across ages (dated by TCRdb to 2014 to 2015). Receptor amplification or capture employed 5' RACE. These reads were obtained on an Illumina HiSeq 2500. A second PCR of roughly 6 to 12 cycles was run with a J-beta primer mix and a sample-barcoded 5' primer. The raw public data were reprocessed by TCRdb itself: fastp quality trimming at Q25, MiXCR clonotype calling, in-frame beta chains only. Every CDR3 protein is listed once, alongside the most common genes and DNA of its rows. Across this sample there are around 850,000 distinct CDR3 sequences, with about 37% seen only once. The ten largest clones capture around 13% of the sample. The sequenced sample consisted of blood. Receptor source: a man between 18 and 35 years old in good health.

This clonotype was counted ten times or more. CDR3 sequence (DNA): TGCAGCGTTGAGCAGGCCGATTACGAGCAGTACTTC. Protein product: CSVEQADYEQYF. The gene calls are TRBV29-1 and TRBJ2-7; D is unresolved. CDR1 is SQVTM, CDR2 ANQGSEA, per germline. The V end lost 3 bases, the J end lost 4 bases, and 10 bases lay between the germline ends. The CDR3 length is 12 residues.

The rearrangement uses TRBV6-2 or TRBV6-3 and TRBJ1-1; D unresolved. Germline V gene data show CDR1 as MNHEY and CDR2 as SVGEGT. The CDR3 has 14 residues. V lost 5 bases to trimming and J lost 4 bases, with 14 bases between them. CDR3 bases: TGTGCCAGCAGTGACGGATCCCTGGCCACTGAAGCTTTCTTT. As protein: CASSDGSLATEAFF.

The rearrangement links TRBV30 to TRBJ1-1; D perhaps matches TRBD1 (6 bases). Germline V gene lookup returns CDR1 GTSNPN and CDR2 SVGIG (reference sequence). Trimming pared 3 bases from V and 2 bases from J, leaving 13 bases between. The CDR3 covers 14 residues. CDR3 in DNA: TGTGCCTGGAGGCCCGGGACACCTAACACTGAAGCTTTCTTT. It is translated as CAWRPGTPNTEAFF.

This clonotype appeared a single time. The rearrangement links TRBV20-1 to TRBJ1-5; the D gene is possibly TRBD1 (6 bases). This CDR3 has 12 amino acids. CDR1 and CDR2 from the germline V gene are DFQATT and SNEGSKA (reference sequence). The V and J ends lost 6 bases and 6 bases respectively, with 12 bases between them. The CDR3, as DNA: TGCAGTGCAGGAGAGGGGGGTCAGCCCCAGCATTTT. Its translation is CSAGEGGQPQHF.

This CDR3 reads CASSYSSGTGPYEQYF. CDR3 sequence (DNA): TGTGCCAGCAGTTACTCATCCGGGACAGGGCCATACGAGCAGTACTTC. The chain joins TRBV6-6 to TRBJ2-4; 9 bases agree with TRBD1. The J call may be faulty, since TRBJ2-7 better matches the DNA end. Germline V gives CDR1 MNHNY, CDR2 SVGAGI (reference sequence). The CDR3 has 16 residues.

V is TRBV24-1 and J is TRBJ1-3, with unresolved D. Germline values: CDR1 KGHDR, CDR2 SFDVKD. The CDR3 extends over 15 amino acids. Trimming took 9 bases from V and 0 from J, leaving 14 bases between them. The CDR3 spells CATAGNPSSGNTIYF. The CDR3 bases are TGTGCCACCGCCGGCAATCCCAGCTCTGGAAACACCATATATTTT.

As for this clonotype: Its ends do not fully match the called genes, so a read error is possible. V usage is TRBV20-1 and J usage is TRBJ2-4; 9 bases fit TRBD2. Germline CDR1 DFQATT, CDR2 SNEGSKA (reference sequence). The CDR3 is 15 amino acids. In DNA form, the CDR3 reads TGCAGTGCCAGAGGGGCTAGCGGGGCGGAAAACATTCAGTACTTC. Encoded protein: CSARGASGAENIQYF.

This clonotype came up a few times. The chain couples TRBV9 to TRBJ1-1; D might be TRBD1 (5 bases). V lost 3 bases to trimming and J lost 1 base, with 7 bases between them. Looked up from germline, CDR1 is SGDLS and CDR2 is YYNGEE. The CDR3 has 13 residues. This CDR3 reads CASSAGPNTEAFF. CDR3 nucleotide sequence: TGTGCCAGCAGCGCGGGACCGAACACTGAAGCTTTCTTT.

The J gene is TRBJ2-3, the V gene TRBV27, with 10 bases that match TRBD1. Unmatched junction bases numbered 4, after V lost 11 bases and J lost 5 bases. Germline V lookup: CDR1 MNHEY, CDR2 SMNVEV (reference sequence). CDR3 length equals 12 residues. The CDR3 is CAGGQGVDTQYF. CDR3 sequence (DNA): TGTGCCGGCGGACAGGGGGTAGATACGCAGTATTTT.

This clonotype has more than one count but fewer than ten. This rearrangement joins TRBV7-9 to TRBJ2-3; weak D call: TRBD1 (6 bases). CDR3 length: 14 residues. Per the germline V gene, CDR1 is SEHNR and CDR2 is FQNEAQ (reference sequence). V lost 5 bases and J lost 5, with 14 bases in between. For the CDR3, the DNA is TGTGCCAGCAGCCCTGAGGGGGTAGGAGATACGCAGTATTTT. Its protein is CASSPEGVGDTQYF.

This chain uses TRBV18 with TRBJ2-5; D remains ambiguous. The assigned J gene may be wrong: the sequence end matches TRBJ2-7 better. The germline V gene has CDR1 KGHSH and CDR2 LQKENI. The length of the CDR3 is 11 residues. CDR3 DNA: TGTGCCAGCTCACCCGAGCGCGAGCAGTACTTC. Protein product: CASSPEREQYF.

The chain uses TRBV7-8 and TRBJ1-5, with a possible D match to TRBD1 (5 bases). Trimming shortened V by 2 bases and J by 1 base, and 9 bases separated the two germline ends. The CDR3 extends over 15 amino acids. The germline gives CDR1 SGHVS, CDR2 FQNEAQ. Here the CDR3 reads CASSLPDSSNQPQHF. CDR3 DNA sequence: TGTGCCAGCAGCTTACCCGACAGCAGCAATCAGCCCCAGCATTTT.

This clonotype has more than one count but fewer than ten. The chain employs TRBV12-3 or TRBV12-4 and TRBJ1-2; D may be TRBD1 (5 bases). CDR3 length: 15 residues. The V end was cut by 1 base, the J end by 4 bases, with 13 bases between. The CDR3 sequence: CASSLVQGDVYGYTF. CDR3 in DNA: TGTGCCAGCAGTTTAGTCCAGGGTGACGTCTATGGCTACACCTTC.

This chain joins TRBV7-2 and TRBJ2-7; 9 bases map to TRBD1. The CDR3 sequence is 15 residues long. Germline trimming cut 4 bases from V and 7 bases from J; bases unmatched to any gene: 11. Germline V gene data show CDR1 as SGHTA and CDR2 as FQGNSA. For the CDR3, the DNA is TGTGCCAGCAGCTCGGACAGGGGACCCTACAATGAGCAGTACTTC. As protein: CASSSDRGPYNEQYF.

This clonotype was picked up a small number of times. The chain recombines TRBV5-1 with TRBJ1-4; TRBD1 matches 8 bases. Germline assignment: CDR1 SGHRS and CDR2 YFSETQ. The CDR3 consists of 16 residues. The V segment lost 0 bases and the J segment 8 bases; nucleotides outside the gene matches: 9. The CDR3 sequence is CASSLEDRGLGEKLFF. The CDR3 DNA reads TGCGCCAGCAGCTTGGAAGACAGGGGATTAGGCGAAAAACTGTTTTTT.

This clonotype was detected a few times. The chain links TRBV20-1 to TRBJ1-6, with a possible D match to TRBD1 (5 bases). CDR3 length: 15 amino acids. Per germline, CDR1 DFQATT and CDR2 SNEGSKA (reference sequence). The V end was cut by 0 bases, the J end by 7 bases, with 13 bases between. The CDR3 loop is CSARDPPGLNSPLHF. CDR3 nucleotides: TGCAGTGCTAGAGATCCGCCAGGGCTCAATTCACCCCTCCACTTT.

The chain carries TRBV7-2 and TRBJ1-2; tentatively, D is TRBD1 (5 bases). The CDR3 spans 14 residues. Per the germline V gene, CDR1 is SGHTA and CDR2 is FQGNSA. Between the trimmed V and J ends, which lost 0 bases and 6 bases, there was a span of 11 bases. The CDR3, as DNA: TGTGCCAGCAGCTTAGCCCAGGGCGGCCATGGCTACACCTTC. It yields the protein CASSLAQGGHGYTF.